The 8 T cell receptor beta chains given below trace back to one sample, sequenced in a study of T cells after yellow fever vaccination (dated by TCRdb to between 2018 and 2021). The treatment or condition label of this sample denotes: live attenuated yellow fever vaccine strain. The library was generated by 5' RACE. TCRdb shows the sequencer as Illumina NovaSeq 6000. Using fastp at Q25 and MiXCR, TCRdb reprocessed the public reads and kept productive beta chains. A single entry per CDR3 protein holds the most common genes and DNA from its merged rows. For this sample there are around 300,000 distinct CDR3 sequences; over 4% appear just once. The ten biggest clones cover around 23% of the sample. Material: PBMCs, obtained 5 days after the yellow fever booster vaccination. The receptors derive from a man between 18 and 35 years old who received the YFV17D yellow fever vaccine.

This clonotype was counted many times. The gene calls are TRBV5-1 and TRBJ2-3; D is undetermined. The CDR3 contains 14 residues. From germline, CDR1 is SGHRS and CDR2 YFSETQ. V was trimmed by 3 bases and J by 1 base, leaving 9 bases between them. The CDR3 DNA is TGCGCCAGCAGCTGGGGTCGGGGCACAGATACGCAGTATTTT. The encoded protein is CASSWGRGTDTQYF.

This clonotype was counted at least ten times. The J gene is TRBJ2-7, the V gene TRBV7-2, with D perhaps being TRBD1 or TRBD2 (5 bases each). V was trimmed by 2 bases and J by 6 bases, leaving 20 bases between them. The CDR3 has 16 amino acids. Germline V gene sequence: CDR1 SGHTA, CDR2 FQGNSA. The CDR3: CASSLSISRGQFEQYF. CDR3 sequence (DNA): TGTGCCAGCAGCTTATCCATTTCGAGGGGCCAGTTCGAGCAGTACTTC.

The chain carries TRBV4-1 and TRBJ1-2; D is undetermined. The CDR3 is 12 residues long. Germline lookup yields CDR1 MGHRA and CDR2 YSYEKL. V gave up 2 bases and J gave up 5 bases, with 6 bases separating them. The CDR3 is CASSQLGYGYTF. DNA of the CDR3: TGCGCCAGCAGCCAATTGGGGTATGGCTACACCTTC.

The sample holds a few counts of this clonotype. This chain links TRBV20-1 with TRBJ1-1; TRBD1 matches 9 bases. The V segment lost 1 base and the J segment 3 bases; nucleotides outside the gene matches: 15. The CDR3 spans 18 residues. CDR1 DFQATT and CDR2 SNEGSKA come from the germline V gene (reference sequence). The CDR3 sequence: CSARAEGPGTGTDTEAFF. DNA of the CDR3: TGCAGTGCTAGAGCTGAAGGTCCCGGGACAGGGACGGACACTGAAGCTTTCTTT.

The genes are TRBV11-2 and TRBJ2-3, with TRBD2 as a possible D gene (6 bases). The CDR3 runs 13 residues. Germline assignment: CDR1 SGHAT and CDR2 FQNNGV. Trimming left V 3 bases short and J 10 bases short, with 14 bases between. The CDR3 DNA follows: TGTGCCAGCAGCTTCACCCCCGGGGAGGCGCAGTATTTT. This translates into CASSFTPGEAQYF.

This clonotype was detected many times. The CDR3 nucleotides read TGTGCCAGCAGCCGGAGGGCGGGGGGTTCAGGGTCCTACGAGCAGTACGTC. It is translated as CASSRRAGGSGSYEQYV. The rearrangement links TRBV28 to TRBJ2-7; 8 bases align to TRBD2. Trimming took 6 bases from V and 1 from J; bases not matched to a gene: 14. Per germline, CDR1 MDHEN and CDR2 SYDVKM. The CDR3 is 17 residues long.

This clonotype was found many times. The chain is built from TRBV7-8 and TRBJ2-7, with D perhaps matching TRBD1 (6 bases). Looked up from germline, CDR1 is SGHVS and CDR2 is FQNEAQ. The V end lost 5 bases, the J end lost 4 bases, and 12 bases lay between the germline ends. The CDR3 extends over 13 amino acids. As DNA, the CDR3 is TGTGCCAGCAGCCGGACAGCCTATTACGAGCAGTACGTC. It yields the protein CASSRTAYYEQYV.

This clonotype was counted only a few times. The chain couples TRBV30 to TRBJ1-5; 9 bases map to TRBD1. The CDR3 is made up of 15 amino acids. Germline trimming cut 3 bases from V and 6 bases from J; bases unmatched to any gene: 9. Germline CDR1 is GTSNPN and CDR2 is SVGIG (reference sequence). CDR3 nucleotide sequence: TGTGCCTGGAGACCGCCTGGGACAGGGTTTCAGCCCCAGCATTTT. As protein: CAWRPPGTGFQPQHF.